These 23 T cell receptor beta chains originate from one sample sequenced in a study of blood T cell repertoires in COVID-19. The protocol was immunoSEQ multiplex PCR, while the TCRdb copy is restricted to in-frame clones and leaves out a portion. The table lists about 170,000 clones, more than 75% of them singletons, with over 2% in the top ten. Material for sequencing was peripheral blood. These receptors were obtained from a man aged 50 or older who had recovered from COVID-19.

The CDR3 protein is CASSPAGSYLTGELFF. CDR3 nucleotide sequence: TGTGCCAGCAGCCCAGCCGGGTCCTACCTTACCGGGGAGCTGTTTTTT. The chain uses TRBV28 and TRBJ2-2; D unclear. Germline CDR1 and CDR2: MDHEN and SYDVKM. V was pared by 6 bases and J by 5 bases, with 19 bases between. The CDR3 contains 16 residues.

CDR3 nucleotide sequence: TGTGCCAGCAGCCCCGGGACTAGCGGGTTTTACAATGAGCAGTTCTTC. Translated: CASSPGTSGFYNEQFF. The chain employs TRBV9 and TRBJ2-1; TRBD2 matches at 12 bases. J lost 4 bases, V lost 4 bases, and 6 bases had no gene match. Per the germline V gene, CDR1 is SGDLS and CDR2 is YYNGEE. The CDR3 is 16 residues long.

The chain joins TRBV7-3 to TRBJ2-1; TRBD2 is a possible D gene (5 bases). V was trimmed by 9 bases and J by 0 bases, leaving 15 bases between them. Germline values: CDR1 SGHTA, CDR2 FQGTGA. This CDR3 contains 15 residues. This CDR3 reads CARPGRGSSYNEQFF. The CDR3 DNA sequence: TGTGCCAGGCCCGGCCGGGGTAGCTCCTACAATGAGCAGTTCTTC.

This chain links TRBV3-1 (or the pseudogene TRBV3-2) with TRBJ2-4; 9 bases agree with TRBD1. This CDR3 region has 14 residues. Germline CDR1 reads LGHDT; CDR2 reads YNNKEL (reference sequence). V lost 1 base, J lost 6 bases, and 1 base stayed unmatched. The CDR3 DNA reads as TGTGCCAGCAGCCAAGGGACAGGGGTAAACATTCAGTACTTC. Translating gives CASSQGTGVNIQYF.

This clone was observed a few times. The V call is TRBV5-4, the J call TRBJ2-3; D may be TRBD1 (5 bases). This CDR3 has 14 residues. Germline values: CDR1 SGHNT, CDR2 YYREEE (reference sequence). V was clipped by 10 bases and J by 2 bases, with 17 bases between them. The CDR3 DNA reads TGTGCCGCATCGTCAAGGGGTTCCACAGATACGCAGTATTTT. Translation: CAASSRGSTDTQYF.

This clone was recorded a few times. This chain uses TRBV5-5 with TRBJ2-3; TRBD1 is a possible D gene (6 bases). CDR3 length: 14 amino acids. V lost 2 bases and J lost 3, with 10 bases in between. CDR1 is SGHKS and CDR2 is YYEKEE in the germline V gene (reference sequence). The CDR3 coding sequence is TGTGCCAGCAGCTTCGCAAGGGGGACAGATACGCAGTATTTT. This codes for CASSFARGTDTQYF.

This clone was counted once. This rearrangement joins TRBV20-1 to TRBJ1-2; D remains ambiguous. CDR3 size: 9 residues. The V gene lost 7 bases and the J gene lost 9 bases, with 9 bases spanning the gap. Germline V gene data show CDR1 as DFQATT and CDR2 as SNEGSKA (reference sequence). The CDR3 region has the DNA TGCAGTGGTGGGGAGAGCTACACCTTC. Its protein is CSGGESYTF.

The J gene is TRBJ2-3, the V gene TRBV28; perhaps TRBD1 as D (6 bases). Trimming pared 7 bases from V and 3 bases from J, leaving 14 bases between. Germline V gene data show CDR1 as MDHEN and CDR2 as SYDVKM. The CDR3 loop spans 14 amino acids. The CDR3 coding sequence is TGTGCCAGCACCTTTGTACAGGGAACAGATACGCAGTATTTT. It codes for CASTFVQGTDTQYF.

This sequence joins TRBV5-1 and TRBJ1-5; a possible D gene is TRBD1 (6 bases). Looked up from germline, CDR1 is SGHRS and CDR2 is YFSETQ. The length of the CDR3 is 13 residues. Trimming took 4 bases from V and 6 from J, leaving 11 bases between them. CDR3 in DNA: TGCGCCAGCAGCACACAGGGTGGTCAGCCCCAGCATTTT. Translated: CASSTQGGQPQHF.

The chain carries TRBV7-8 and TRBJ2-5, with D perhaps TRBD2 (6 bases). This CDR3 spans 14 amino acids. The germline gives CDR1 SGHVS, CDR2 FQNEAQ. The germline V and J ends were trimmed by 5 bases and 2 bases, with 12 bases remaining between them. CDR3 bases: TGTGCCAGCAGCGTCGGGACTGCTCAAGAGACCCAGTACTTC. This sequence encodes CASSVGTAQETQYF.

The chain links TRBV9 to TRBJ1-1; tentative D call: TRBD1 (5 bases). Germline V gene sequence: CDR1 SGDLS, CDR2 YYNGEE. Trimming pared 2 bases from V and 3 bases from J, leaving 20 bases between. This CDR3 is 17 amino acids long. This chain's CDR3 is CASSVDPPGGIYTEAFF. The CDR3 DNA sequence: TGTGCCAGCAGCGTCGACCCCCCGGGGGGGATTTACACTGAAGCTTTCTTT.

The CDR3 DNA sequence: TGTGCCAGCAGCTCGCCAGGGGGGCTAGGGGGAAACATTCAGTACTTC. Translation: CASSSPGGLGGNIQYF. The V call is TRBV6-2 or TRBV6-3, the J call TRBJ2-4; a possible D gene is TRBD1 (7 bases). V lost 6 bases, J lost 6 bases, and 21 bases lay in between. The germline V gene encodes CDR1 MNHEY and CDR2 SVGEGT. The CDR3 runs to 16 residues.

The chain has TRBV5-5 and TRBJ1-4; 9 bases are shared with TRBD1. The V gene's germline CDR1 is SGHKS and CDR2 YYEKEE (reference sequence). The CDR3 extends over 18 amino acids. Trimming took 5 bases from V and 7 from J; bases not matched to a gene: 18. The CDR3 coding sequence is TGTGCCAGCAGGTTGAGATCGGACAGGGGATCGCGGGTTGAAAAACTGTTTTTT. The encoded protein is CASRLRSDRGSRVEKLFF.

J is TRBJ1-1 and V is TRBV15, with no clear D. The germline CDR1 and CDR2 sequences are LNHNV and YYDKDF (reference sequence). Trimming removed 0 bases from V and 6 bases from J, with 14 bases in between. The CDR3 has 15 amino acids. The chain's CDR3 is CATSRDPRGMAEAFF. The CDR3 region has the DNA TGTGCCACCAGCAGAGATCCCAGAGGAATGGCTGAAGCTTTCTTT.

The rearrangement joins TRBV28 to TRBJ2-7; 11 nucleotides line up with TRBD1. Germline CDR1 and CDR2: MDHEN and SYDVKM. V gave up 8 bases and J gave up 3 bases; unmatched junction bases: 9. The CDR3 covers 15 residues. The CDR3: CASWGRTGGIYEQYF. CDR3 nucleotide sequence: TGTGCCAGCTGGGGGCGGACAGGGGGCATCTACGAGCAGTACTTC.

This clone showed up just a few times. J is TRBJ2-7 and V is TRBV5-1, with 7 bases aligning to TRBD1. J lost 5 bases, V lost 5 bases, and 13 bases had no gene match. The CDR3 spans 15 residues. CDR1 and CDR2 (germline): SGHRS, YFSETQ. This CDR3 is CASRLTGQSPNEQYF. CDR3 sequence (DNA): TGCGCCAGCAGACTGACGGGACAGTCACCTAACGAGCAGTACTTC. Full variable domain (rest looked up from reference TRBV5-1 and TRBJ2-7): KAGVTQTPRYLIKTRGQQVTLSCSPISGHRSVSWYQQTPGQGLQFLFEYFSETQRNKGNFPGRFSGRQFSNSRSEMNVSTLELGDSALYLCASRLTGQSPNEQYFGPGTRLTVT.

The chain recombines TRBV4-3 with TRBJ2-1; 10 bases match TRBD2. Germline CDR1 reads LGHNA; CDR2 reads YSLEER. Trimming cost V 0 bases and J 15 bases; bases outside gene matches: 14. The CDR3 is made up of 16 amino acids. The chain's CDR3 is CASSQEIASGGGSTFF. For the CDR3, the DNA is TGCGCCAGCAGCCAAGAGATTGCTAGCGGGGGCGGGAGTACGTTCTTC.

This chain connects TRBV11-2 to TRBJ2-5; D is possibly TRBD2 (6 bases). The V end lost 5 bases, the J end lost 3 bases, and 13 bases lay between the germline ends. The CDR3 sequence is 14 residues long. CDR1 SGHAT and CDR2 FQNNGV come from the germline V gene. CDR3 DNA: TGTGCCAGCAGCGCCTCCGGGGGAGAAGAGACCCAGTACTTC. This gives the protein CASSASGGEETQYF. Full variable domain (remainder filled in from reference TRBV11-2 and TRBJ2-5): EAGVAQSPRYKIIEKRQSVAFWCNPISGHATLYWYQQILGQGPKLLIQFQNNGVVDDSQLPKDRFSAERLKGVDSTLKIQPAKLEDSAVYLCASSASGGEETQYFGPGTRLLVL.

V usage is TRBV9 and J usage is TRBJ2-1; 15 bases fit TRBD2. Unmatched junction bases numbered 13, after V lost 5 bases and J lost 7 bases. Germline V gene data show CDR1 as SGDLS and CDR2 as YYNGEE. This CDR3 contains 18 residues. CDR3 bases: TGTGCCAGCAGTTCTCCCGGACTAGCGGGAGGGCGGGGGAATGAGCAGTTCTTC. Protein sequence: CASSSPGLAGGRGNEQFF.

CDR3 region: CASSQGAGSSYNEQFF. CDR3 nucleotides: TGTGCCAGCAGCCAAGGGGCGGGAAGCTCCTACAATGAGCAGTTCTTC. The V call is TRBV4-2, the J call TRBJ2-1, with TRBD2 as a possible D gene (6 bases). The CDR3 covers 16 residues. Germline V gives CDR1 LGHNA, CDR2 YNFKEQ. Trimming pared 1 base from V and 0 bases from J, leaving 10 bases between.

V gene TRBV4-3 combines with J gene TRBJ2-5, with 7 bases lining up with TRBD1. Losses at the gene ends were 0 bases for V and 1 base for J; bases not matched to a gene: 5. CDR1 and CDR2 (germline): LGHNA, YSLEER. The CDR3 covers 16 residues. CDR3 DNA: TGCGCCAGCAGCCAAGATGGGGCAGGGGGCCAAGAGACCCAGTACTTC. Its translation is CASSQDGAGGQETQYF.

V is TRBV5-1 and J is TRBJ2-7, with 11 bases that match TRBD2. CDR3 length: 15 amino acids. Germline CDR1 and CDR2: SGHRS and YFSETQ. After removal of 4 bases from V and 7 bases from J, the junction contained 10 bases not matched to a gene. The CDR3 region is CASSGYSGRAEEQYF. The CDR3 DNA reads as TGCGCCAGCAGCGGATATAGCGGGAGGGCCGAAGAGCAGTACTTC.

V and J are TRBV19 and TRBJ1-6; TRBD1 aligns across 9 bases. The germline CDR1 and CDR2 sequences are LNHDA and SQIVND (reference sequence). J was trimmed by 9 bases and V by 6 bases; bases with no gene match: 6. The CDR3 spans 14 residues. The CDR3 nucleotides read TGTGCCAGTAGGTCGGGACAGGGCGTTTCACCCCTCCACTTT. As protein: CASRSGQGVSPLHF.